This T cell receptor beta chain is from a study of blood T cell repertoires in COVID-19. On the study more broadly: Samples representing acute and convalescent COVID-19 were sourced from the United States, Italy and Spain. From T cells, B-cell-depleted T cells, or PBMCs came the material, which was cDNA or gDNA.

This clone was seen once. V dropped 5 bases and J dropped 1 base, with 16 bases sitting between them. Germline CDR1 SGHTA, CDR2 FQGNSA. The length of the CDR3 is 16 residues. Methods used by the authors: Quantification of nucleated cells was approximated via reference gene primer amplification. Profiled with immunoSEQ multiplex PCR; TCRdb holds only in-frame clones, not every one. The D gene and trimming were derived from the DNA, and the V and J assignments and clone size from that table. The sample yields about 150,000 clones, around four fifths seen once. V and J are TRBV7-2 and TRBJ2-3, with D maybe TRBD2 (6 bases). Sequencing input: peripheral blood. The clonotype comes from an older man who had recovered from COVID-19. CDR3 loop: CASSRWGVARTDTQYF. CDR3 DNA: TGTGCCAGCAGCCGCTGGGGGGTAGCCCGCACAGATACGCAGTATTTT.